This paragraph reports one T cell receptor (beta chain). This sample stems from a study of tumor-infiltrating lymphocytes in oesophageal squamous cell carcinoma. TCRdb re-called the PCR reads through MiXCR, storing one row per CDR3 protein. The profile shows about 24,000 distinct CDR3 sequences, about 40% of them singletons. CDR1 and CDR2 from the germline V gene are ENHRY and SYGVKD. The CDR3 contains 16 residues. Germline trimming cut 5 bases from V and 5 bases from J; bases unmatched to any gene: 7. The source material was esophageal tumor tissue. The receptor was isolated from a male donor with esophageal squamous cell carcinoma. The V call is TRBV10-3, the J call TRBJ2-1, with 12 nucleotides matching TRBD2. CDR3 region: CAISLGTSGRDNEQFF. For the CDR3, the DNA is TGTGCCATCAGTTTAGGGACTAGCGGGCGAGACAATGAGCAGTTCTTC.